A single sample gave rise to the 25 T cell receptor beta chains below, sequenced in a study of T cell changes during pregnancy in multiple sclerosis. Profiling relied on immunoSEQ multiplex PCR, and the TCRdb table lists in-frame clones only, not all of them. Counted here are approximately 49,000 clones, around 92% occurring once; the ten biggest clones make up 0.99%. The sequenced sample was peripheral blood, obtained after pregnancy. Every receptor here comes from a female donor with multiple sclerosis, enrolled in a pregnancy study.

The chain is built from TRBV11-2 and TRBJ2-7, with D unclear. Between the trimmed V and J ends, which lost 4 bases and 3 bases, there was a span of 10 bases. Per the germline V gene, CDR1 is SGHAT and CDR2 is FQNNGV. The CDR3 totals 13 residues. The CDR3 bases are TGTGCCAGCAGCTCGGTAGTCGGCTACGAGCAGTACTTC. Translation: CASSSVVGYEQYF.

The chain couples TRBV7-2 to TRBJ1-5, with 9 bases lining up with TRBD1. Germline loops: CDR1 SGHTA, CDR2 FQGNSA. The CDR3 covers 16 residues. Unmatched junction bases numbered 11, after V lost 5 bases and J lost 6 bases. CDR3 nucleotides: TGTGCCAGCAGCCGCAGGACAGGGGCTGGGGGTCAGCCCCAGCATTTT. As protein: CASSRRTGAGGQPQHF.

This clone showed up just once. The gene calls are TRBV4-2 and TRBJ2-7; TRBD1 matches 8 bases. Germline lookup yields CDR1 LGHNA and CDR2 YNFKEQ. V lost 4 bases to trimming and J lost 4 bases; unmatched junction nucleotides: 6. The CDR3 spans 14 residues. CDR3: CASSRGQGVYEQYF. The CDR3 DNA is TGTGCCAGCAGCCGAGGACAGGGAGTTTACGAGCAGTACTTC.

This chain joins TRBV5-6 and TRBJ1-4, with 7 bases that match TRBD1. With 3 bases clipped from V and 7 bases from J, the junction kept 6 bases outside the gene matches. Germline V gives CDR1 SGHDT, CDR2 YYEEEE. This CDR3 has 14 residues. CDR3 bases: TGTGCCAGCAGCTCGACAGGGAGGATTGAAAAACTGTTTTTT. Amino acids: CASSSTGRIEKLFF.

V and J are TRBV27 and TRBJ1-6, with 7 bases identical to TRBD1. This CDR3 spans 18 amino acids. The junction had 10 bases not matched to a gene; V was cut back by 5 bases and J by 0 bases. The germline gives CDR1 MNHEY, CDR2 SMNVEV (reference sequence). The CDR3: CASSRRTGVSSYNSPLHF. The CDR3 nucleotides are TGTGCCAGCAGTCGACGGACAGGCGTAAGCTCCTATAATTCACCCCTCCACTTT.

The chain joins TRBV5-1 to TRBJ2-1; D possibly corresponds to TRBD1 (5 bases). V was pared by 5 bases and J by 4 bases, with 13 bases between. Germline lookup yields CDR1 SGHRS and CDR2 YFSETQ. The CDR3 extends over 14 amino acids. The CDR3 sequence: CASRQAPEYNEQFF. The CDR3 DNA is TGCGCCAGCAGACAGGCCCCGGAGTACAATGAGCAGTTCTTC.

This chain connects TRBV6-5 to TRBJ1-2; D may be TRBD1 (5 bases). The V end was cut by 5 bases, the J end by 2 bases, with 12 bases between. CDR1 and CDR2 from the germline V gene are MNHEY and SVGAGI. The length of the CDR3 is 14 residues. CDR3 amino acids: CASSATGVNYGYTF. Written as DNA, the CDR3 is TGTGCCAGCAGTGCCACGGGGGTCAACTATGGCTACACCTTC.

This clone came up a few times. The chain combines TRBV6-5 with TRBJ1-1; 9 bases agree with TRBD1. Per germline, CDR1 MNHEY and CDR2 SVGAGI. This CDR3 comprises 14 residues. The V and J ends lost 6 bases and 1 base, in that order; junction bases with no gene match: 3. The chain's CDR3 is CASRDRGGNTEAFF. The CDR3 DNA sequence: TGTGCCAGCAGAGACAGGGGGGGGAACACTGAAGCTTTCTTT.

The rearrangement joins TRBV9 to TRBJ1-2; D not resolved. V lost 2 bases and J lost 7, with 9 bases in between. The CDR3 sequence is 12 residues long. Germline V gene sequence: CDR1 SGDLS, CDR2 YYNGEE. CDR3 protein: CASSVSRGGYTF. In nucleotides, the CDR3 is TGTGCCAGCAGCGTCTCTCGGGGTGGCTACACCTTC.

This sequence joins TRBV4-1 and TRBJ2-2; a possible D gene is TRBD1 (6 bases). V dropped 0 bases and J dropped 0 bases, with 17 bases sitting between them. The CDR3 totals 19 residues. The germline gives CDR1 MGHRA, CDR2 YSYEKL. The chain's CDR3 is CASSQDFYRQVSNTGELFF. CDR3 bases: TGCGCCAGCAGCCAAGATTTTTATCGACAGGTTTCGAACACCGGGGAGCTGTTTTTT.

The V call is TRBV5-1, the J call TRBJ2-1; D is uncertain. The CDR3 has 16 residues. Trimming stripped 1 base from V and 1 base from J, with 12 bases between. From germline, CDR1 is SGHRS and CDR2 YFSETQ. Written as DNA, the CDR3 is TGCGCCAGCAGCTTGTGTGGAGTTAGGTCCTACAATGAGCAGTTCTTC. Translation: CASSLCGVRSYNEQFF.

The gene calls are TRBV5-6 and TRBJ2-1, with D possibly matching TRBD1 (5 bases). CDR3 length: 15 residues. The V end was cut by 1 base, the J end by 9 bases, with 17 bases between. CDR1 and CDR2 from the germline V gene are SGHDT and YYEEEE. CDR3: CASSLTEGAPGEQFF. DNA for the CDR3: TGTGCCAGCAGCTTGACGGAAGGGGCCCCCGGTGAGCAGTTCTTC.

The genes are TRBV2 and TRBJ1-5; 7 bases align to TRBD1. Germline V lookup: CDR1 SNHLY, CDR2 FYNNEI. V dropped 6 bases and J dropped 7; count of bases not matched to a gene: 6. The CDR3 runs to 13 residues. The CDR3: CASRQGSVQPQHF. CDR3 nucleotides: TGTGCCAGCAGACAGGGGTCGGTCCAGCCCCAGCATTTT. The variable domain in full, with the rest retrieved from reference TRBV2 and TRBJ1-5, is EPEVTQTPSHQVTQMGQEVILRCVPISNHLYFYWYRQILGQKVEFLVSFYNNEISEKSEIFDDQFSVERPDGSNFTLKIRSTKLEDSAMYFCASRQGSVQPQHFGDGTRLSIL.

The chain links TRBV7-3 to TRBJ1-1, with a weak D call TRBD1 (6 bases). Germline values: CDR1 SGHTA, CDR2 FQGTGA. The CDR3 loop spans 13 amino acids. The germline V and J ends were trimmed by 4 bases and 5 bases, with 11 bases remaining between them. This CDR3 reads CASSWSTGTEAFF. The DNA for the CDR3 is TGTGCCAGCAGCTGGTCAACAGGGACTGAAGCTTTCTTT. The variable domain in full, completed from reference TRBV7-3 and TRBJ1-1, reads GAGVSQTPSNKVTEKGKYVELRCDPISGHTALYWYRQSLGQGPEFLIYFQGTGAADDSGLPNDRFFAVRPEGSVSTLKIQRTERGDSAVYLCASSWSTGTEAFFGQGTRLTVV.

CDR3 protein: CASSLMGRGGYTF. The CDR3 DNA follows: TGTGCCAGCAGCTTAATGGGGAGGGGTGGCTACACCTTC. This chain uses TRBV5-4 with TRBJ1-2; D might be TRBD1 (5 bases). The germline V gene has CDR1 SGHNT and CDR2 YYREEE (reference sequence). This CDR3 is 13 amino acids long. The ends were cut back, 2 bases at V and 7 bases at J, with 12 bases in the middle.

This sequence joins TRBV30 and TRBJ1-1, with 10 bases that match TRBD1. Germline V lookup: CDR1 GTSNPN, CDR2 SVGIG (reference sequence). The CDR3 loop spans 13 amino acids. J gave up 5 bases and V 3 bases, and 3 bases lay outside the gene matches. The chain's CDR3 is CAWSGQGGTEAFF. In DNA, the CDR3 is TGTGCCTGGAGCGGACAGGGGGGGACTGAAGCTTTCTTT.

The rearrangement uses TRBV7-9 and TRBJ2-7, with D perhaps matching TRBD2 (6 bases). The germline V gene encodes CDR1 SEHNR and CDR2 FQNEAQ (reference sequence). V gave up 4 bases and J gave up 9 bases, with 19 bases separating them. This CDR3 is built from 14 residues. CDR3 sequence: CASSSPGLTVGQYF. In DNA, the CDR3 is TGTGCCAGCAGCTCACCGGGACTCACCGTAGGGCAGTACTTC.

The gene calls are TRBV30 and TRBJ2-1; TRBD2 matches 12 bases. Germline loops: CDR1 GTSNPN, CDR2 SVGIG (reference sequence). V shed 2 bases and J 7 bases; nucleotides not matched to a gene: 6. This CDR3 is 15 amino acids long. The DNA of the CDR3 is TGTGCCTGGAGTTACCTAGCGGGGGGGCCAAATGAGCAGTTCTTC. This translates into CAWSYLAGGPNEQFF.

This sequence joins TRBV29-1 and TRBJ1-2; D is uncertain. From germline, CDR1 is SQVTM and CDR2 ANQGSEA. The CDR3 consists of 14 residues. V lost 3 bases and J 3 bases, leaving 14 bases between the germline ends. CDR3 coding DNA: TGCAGCGTTGAGGCCTCTGGGGAGGACTATGGCTACACCTTC. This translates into CSVEASGEDYGYTF.

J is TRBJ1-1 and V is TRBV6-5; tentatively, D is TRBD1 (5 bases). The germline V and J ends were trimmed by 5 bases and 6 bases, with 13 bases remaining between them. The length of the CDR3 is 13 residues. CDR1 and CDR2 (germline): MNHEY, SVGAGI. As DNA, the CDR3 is TGTGCCAGCAGTCTTAGGACATACGCTGAAGCTTTCTTT. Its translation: CASSLRTYAEAFF.

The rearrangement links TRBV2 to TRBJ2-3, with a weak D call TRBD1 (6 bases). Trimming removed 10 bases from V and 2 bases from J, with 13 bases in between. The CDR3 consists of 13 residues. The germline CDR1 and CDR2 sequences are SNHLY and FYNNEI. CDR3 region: CATRQDTTDTQYF. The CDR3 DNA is TGTGCCACCCGACAGGATACCACAGATACGCAGTATTTT.

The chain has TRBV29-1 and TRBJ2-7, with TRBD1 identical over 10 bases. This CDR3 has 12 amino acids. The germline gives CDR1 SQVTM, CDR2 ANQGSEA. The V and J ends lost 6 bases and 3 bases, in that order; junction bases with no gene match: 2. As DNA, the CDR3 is TGCAGCGTGGGACAGGGGATCTACGAGCAGTACTTC. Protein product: CSVGQGIYEQYF.

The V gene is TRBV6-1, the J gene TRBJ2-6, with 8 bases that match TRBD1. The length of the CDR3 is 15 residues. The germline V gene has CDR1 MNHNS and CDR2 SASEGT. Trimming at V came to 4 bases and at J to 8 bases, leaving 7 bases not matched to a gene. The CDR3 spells CASSGQGAKTNVLTF. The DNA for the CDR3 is TGTGCCAGCAGTGGTCAGGGGGCGAAGACCAACGTCCTGACTTTC.

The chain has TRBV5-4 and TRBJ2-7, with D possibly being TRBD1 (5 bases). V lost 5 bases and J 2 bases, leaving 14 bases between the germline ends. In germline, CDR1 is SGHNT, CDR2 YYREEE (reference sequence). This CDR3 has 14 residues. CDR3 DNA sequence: TGTGCCAGCAGTACGAGGACGGACACCTACGAGCAGTACTTC. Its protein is CASSTRTDTYEQYF.

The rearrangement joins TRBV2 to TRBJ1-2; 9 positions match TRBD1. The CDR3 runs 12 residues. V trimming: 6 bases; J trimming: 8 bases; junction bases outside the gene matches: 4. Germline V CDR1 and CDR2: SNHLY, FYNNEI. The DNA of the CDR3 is TGTGCCAGCAGGGGGACAGGGAGAGGCTACACCTTC. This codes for CASRGTGRGYTF. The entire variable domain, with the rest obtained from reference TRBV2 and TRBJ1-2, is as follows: EPEVTQTPSHQVTQMGQEVILRCVPISNHLYFYWYRQILGQKVEFLVSFYNNEISEKSEIFDDQFSVERPDGSNFTLKIRSTKLEDSAMYFCASRGTGRGYTFGSGTRLTVV.